A single sample is the source of the 2 T cell receptor beta chains below, sequenced in a study of T cells after yellow fever vaccination. MiXCR, applied by TCRdb to the 5' RACE reads, yields one record per CDR3 protein. Found here are approximately 510,000 distinct CDR3 sequences, 21% of them singletons; the top ten hold about 16%. Sample: PBMCs, taken 21 days after the first yellow fever vaccination. Receptors were obtained from a man aged 18 to 29 who received the YFV17D yellow fever vaccine.

This chain joins TRBV29-1 and TRBJ2-7; tentatively, D is TRBD2 (5 bases). The CDR3 runs 11 residues. The germline V gene encodes CDR1 SQVTM and CDR2 ANQGSEA. V lost 5 bases to trimming and J lost 3 bases, with 8 bases between them. The chain's CDR3 is CSVTRHYEQYF. The CDR3 DNA sequence: TGCAGCGTTACTAGGCACTACGAGCAGTACTTC.

This clonotype has just a few counts. The chain carries TRBV5-1 and TRBJ2-5, with 8 bases that match TRBD1. This CDR3 spans 15 amino acids. CDR1 and CDR2 from the germline V gene are SGHRS and YFSETQ. V shed 4 bases, J shed 3 bases, and the junction held 8 bases outside the gene matches. CDR3 region: CASSPGTGGEETQYF. CDR3 DNA sequence: TGCGCCAGCAGCCCCGGGACAGGCGGGGAAGAGACCCAGTACTTC.